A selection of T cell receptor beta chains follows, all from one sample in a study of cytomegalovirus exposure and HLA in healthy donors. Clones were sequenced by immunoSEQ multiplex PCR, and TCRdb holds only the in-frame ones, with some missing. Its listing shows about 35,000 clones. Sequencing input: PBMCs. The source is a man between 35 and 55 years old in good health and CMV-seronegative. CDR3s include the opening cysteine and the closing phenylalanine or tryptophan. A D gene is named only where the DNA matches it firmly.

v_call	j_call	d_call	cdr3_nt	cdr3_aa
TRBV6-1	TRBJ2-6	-	TGTGCCAGCAGTGATCGGGGGGCCCTCTCTGGGGCCAACGTCCTGACTTTC	CASSDRGALSGANVLTF
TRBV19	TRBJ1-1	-	TGTGCCAGTAGTCCCCGCCTGACACCTCCTGAAGCTTTCTTT	CASSPRLTPPEAFF
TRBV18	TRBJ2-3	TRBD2	TGTGCCAGCTCACGGGTCGCCGGGACTAGCGGGAGGCCCACAGATACGCAGTATTTT	CASSRVAGTSGRPTDTQYF
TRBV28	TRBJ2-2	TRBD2	TGTGCCAGCAGTTTCGCTAGCGGGAGGGCCCCAGTTGACCGGCTGTTTTTT	CASSFASGRAPVDRLFF
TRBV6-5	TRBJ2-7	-	TGTGCCAGCAGTTCCAAAGCGGGTGGACTCTACGAGCAGTACTTC	CASSSKAGGLYEQYF
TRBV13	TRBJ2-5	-	TGTGCCAGCAGCTCCAGGGTTGGGGAAGAGACCCAGTACTTC	CASSSRVGEETQYF
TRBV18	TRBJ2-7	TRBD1	TGTGCCAGCTCACCAGGGGGACAGCTCCCCTACGAGCAGTACTTC	CASSPGGQLPYEQYF
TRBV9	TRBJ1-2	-	TGTGCCAGCAGCGTAGGTCCAGGTCCTAACTATGGCTACACCTTC	CASSVGPGPNYGYTF
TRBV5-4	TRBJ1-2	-	TGTGCCAGCAGCGACAGGACAGCCTATGGCTACACCTTC	CASSDRTAYGYTF
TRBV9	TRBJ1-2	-	TGTGCCAGCAGCGGGTTGGGGGGGGGCAGGGACTATGGCTACACCTTC	CASSGLGGGRDYGYTF
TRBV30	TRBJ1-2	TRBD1	TGTGCCTGGAACCAAGGGGGCCCTGGCTACACCTTC	CAWNQGGPGYTF
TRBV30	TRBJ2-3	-	TGTGCCTGGAGTTTCCAAGGGACTTTGGGTTCGGCAGATACGCAGTATTTT	CAWSFQGTLGSADTQYF
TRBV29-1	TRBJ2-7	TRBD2	TGCAGCGCCGCCGCGGGGACTAGCGGAACCTACGAGCAGTACTTC	CSAAAGTSGTYEQYF
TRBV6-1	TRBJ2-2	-	TGTGCCACCCAAAGGGCGGGGCCCGGGGAGCTGTTTTTT	CATQRAGPGELFF
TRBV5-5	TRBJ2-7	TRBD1	TGTGCCAGCAGCTCACGGGACAGCTCCTACGAGCAGTACTTC	CASSSRDSSYEQYF
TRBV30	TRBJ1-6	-	TGTGCCTGGAGTCGGCAGGCGGGGAATTCACCCCTCCACTTT	CAWSRQAGNSPLHF
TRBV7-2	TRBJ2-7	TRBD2	TGTGCCAGCAGCTTAGTCTTAGCGGGCGAGCAGTACTTC	CASSLVLAGEQYF
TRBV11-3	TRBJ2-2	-	TGTGCCAGCAGACGCGGATGGGAGTCTTCGAACACCGGGGAGCTGTTTTTT	CASRRGWESSNTGELFF
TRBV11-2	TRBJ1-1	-	TGTGCCAGCAGCTCGTTCAGGGGCCACACTGAAGCTTTCTTT	CASSSFRGHTEAFF
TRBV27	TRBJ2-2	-	TGTGCCAGCAGCCAGACTTTATCCAAGTACACCGGGGAGCTGTTTTTT	CASSQTLSKYTGELFF
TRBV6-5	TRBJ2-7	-	TGTGCCAGCAGTTACTCCCGGGGGTACGAGCAGTACTTC	CASSYSRGYEQYF
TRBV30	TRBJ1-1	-	TGTGCCCAGAACAGGGTAGGGACTGAAGCTTTCTTT	CAQNRVGTEAFF
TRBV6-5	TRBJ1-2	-	TGTGCCAGCAGCCCGACCACTAACTCCCATGGCTACACCTTC	CASSPTTNSHGYTF
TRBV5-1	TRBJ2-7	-	TGCGCCAGCAGCTTCTACGATTCGAGGGGGGGGAGGAGGCAGTACTTC	CASSFYDSRGGRRQYF
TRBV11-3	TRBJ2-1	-	TGTGCCAGCAGCTTAAGCCCAAATGAGCAGTTCTTC	CASSLSPNEQFF
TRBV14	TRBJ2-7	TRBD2	TGTGCCAGCAGCCCTCTAGCGGGAGCGGGTAGCGCCTACGAGCAGTACTTC	CASSPLAGAGSAYEQYF
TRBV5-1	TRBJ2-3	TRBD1	TGCGCCAGCAGCTTGGCCCCGGGACAGGGGGCTTCTGATACGCAGTATTTT	CASSLAPGQGASDTQYF
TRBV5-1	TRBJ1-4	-	TGCGCCAGCAGCTGGTCTTCGCTGGGGCCCAAGGAAAAACTGTTTTTT	CASSWSSLGPKEKLFF
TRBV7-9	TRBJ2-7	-	TGTGCCAGCAGTGACAGGACCCACTACGAGCAGTACTTC	CASSDRTHYEQYF
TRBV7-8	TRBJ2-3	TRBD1	TGTGCCAGCAGCCCAAGGACAGGAGCAAGCACAGATACGCAGTATTTT	CASSPRTGASTDTQYF
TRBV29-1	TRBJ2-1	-	TGCAGCGTTGAAGGCGGCCCCTCTCAGTTCTTC	CSVEGGPSQFF